One and the same sample provided the 2 T cell receptor beta chains below, sequenced in a study of blood T cell repertoires in COVID-19. Assay used: immunoSEQ multiplex PCR; TCRdb lists only in-frame clones, some missing. The sample includes approximately 280,000 clones, 75% to 90% of them seen just once. Sequencing was done on a sample of peripheral blood. These receptors were obtained from a woman between 65 and 79 years old with acute or convalescent COVID-19.

As regards this clone: At one end the junction does not follow the germline gene, possibly because of a read error. The J gene is TRBJ2-3, the V gene TRBV6-6, with 7 positions matching TRBD2. Germline V lookup: CDR1 MNHNY, CDR2 SVGAGI (reference sequence). CDR3 length equals 14 residues. This CDR3 is CASSQTSLAASADF. The DNA for the CDR3 is TGTGCCAGCAGTCAAACCTCGCTAGCGGCATCTGCGGATTTT.

The CDR3 DNA reads as TGTGCCACCAGCAGTCGTGTATCCTACGAGCAGTACTTC. Protein sequence: CATSSRVSYEQYF. The chain joins TRBV15 to TRBJ2-7, with D hard to call. Germline V gene sequence: CDR1 LNHNV, CDR2 YYDKDF (reference sequence). Trimming left V 3 bases short and J 1 base short, with 7 bases between. The CDR3 sequence is 13 residues long.